Below, 18 T cell receptor beta chains from the same sample are listed, as sequenced in a study of blood T cell repertoires in COVID-19 (TCRdb year 2020). The library relied on the immunoSEQ multiplex PCR assay. TCRdb re-hosts the immuneACCESS table, in-frame sequences only. Its copies lack some clones; in the studies checked, an unresolved V gene accounts for under half of them, and the cause for the rest is not known. This sample gives about 68,000 clones in total; roughly 91% of them show up just once. The ten largest make up less than 9% of the sample. What was sequenced was peripheral blood. These TCRs come from a man between 35 and 55 years old with COVID-19, enrolled during active disease.

Turning to this clone: Within the sample, other DNA sequences also encode this same CDR3. The V gene is TRBV6-5, the J gene TRBJ1-2; TRBD1 aligns across 7 bases. J lost 4 bases, V lost 6 bases, and 2 bases had no gene match. Germline V lookup: CDR1 MNHEY, CDR2 SVGAGI. The CDR3 totals 12 residues. CDR3 residues: CASSPGGYGYTF. CDR3 DNA: TGTGCCAGCAGCCCAGGGGGCTATGGCTACACCTTC.

The CDR3: CASSRDSKSSYNEQFF. CDR3 nucleotides: TGTGCCAGCAGCCGGGACTCGAAAAGCTCCTACAATGAGCAGTTCTTC. V and J are TRBV9 and TRBJ2-1, with D possibly matching TRBD2 (6 bases). This CDR3 comprises 16 residues. V was cut by 4 bases and J by 0 bases, with 14 bases left in between. Per the germline V gene, CDR1 is SGDLS and CDR2 is YYNGEE. Based on the CDR3 plus reference TRBV9 and TRBJ2-1, the full variable domain is DSGVTQTPKHLITATGQRVTLRCSPRSGDLSVYWYQQSLDQGLQFLIQYYNGEERAKGNILERFSAQQFPDLHSELNLSSLELGDSALYFCASSRDSKSSYNEQFFGPGTRLTVL.

The chain employs TRBV19 and TRBJ1-5, with 7 positions matching TRBD1. The trim removed 5 bases at V and 5 bases at J, leaving 9 bases unmatched. The CDR3 is 15 amino acids. Germline values: CDR1 LNHDA, CDR2 SQIVND (reference sequence). The CDR3 loop reads CASSGSQGWDQPQHF. CDR3 sequence (DNA): TGTGCCAGTAGTGGCTCACAGGGGTGGGATCAGCCCCAGCATTTT.

The rearrangement uses TRBV20-1 and TRBJ1-1; D remains unclear. Trimming took off 3 bases at V and 3 bases at J, with 5 bases between the two ends. The germline gives CDR1 DFQATT, CDR2 SNEGSKA (reference sequence). The length of the CDR3 is 11 residues. The CDR3 loop is CSARGYTEAFF. CDR3 DNA: TGCAGTGCTAGGGGCTACACTGAAGCTTTCTTT.

The CDR3 DNA sequence: TGTGCCAGCAGCTTAGTTGGGGGGAACTATGGCTACACCTTC. Protein: CASSLVGGNYGYTF. The rearrangement uses TRBV7-9 and TRBJ1-2, with D tentatively TRBD1 (5 bases). CDR1 and CDR2 from the germline V gene are SEHNR and FQNEAQ (reference sequence). This CDR3 is 14 amino acids long. Trimming removed 1 base from V and 2 bases from J, with 8 bases in between.

This chain joins TRBV28 and TRBJ2-3; 7 positions agree with TRBD2. The CDR3 sequence is 15 residues long. Per the germline V gene, CDR1 is MDHEN and CDR2 is SYDVKM. V gave up 4 bases and J gave up 7 bases; unmatched junction bases: 11. The CDR3 sequence is CASSSPSAGENTQYF. The CDR3, as DNA: TGTGCCAGCAGTTCCCCCTCTGCGGGGGAGAATACGCAGTATTTT.

The chain combines TRBV4-2 with TRBJ2-2; D remains ambiguous. V dropped 0 bases and J dropped 3 bases, with 8 bases sitting between them. The CDR3 runs 15 residues. Germline lookup yields CDR1 LGHNA and CDR2 YNFKEQ. CDR3 protein: CASSQEGLYTGELFF. DNA for the CDR3: TGTGCCAGCAGCCAAGAGGGCCTTTACACCGGGGAGCTGTTTTTT.

The chain is built from TRBV10-2 and TRBJ2-2, with TRBD2 identical over 8 bases. CDR3 size: 14 residues. In germline, CDR1 is WSHSY, CDR2 SAAADI. With 7 bases clipped from V and 7 bases from J, the junction kept 8 bases outside the gene matches. CDR3 nucleotides: TGCGCCAGCAACCTAGCGGGTCTGGGCGGGGAGCTGTTTTTT. This sequence encodes CASNLAGLGGELFF.

CDR3 protein: CAWAGTASNQPQHF. The CDR3 DNA reads TGTGCCTGGGCCGGGACAGCTAGCAATCAGCCCCAGCATTTT. The rearrangement links TRBV30 to TRBJ1-5, with TRBD1 identical over 7 bases. V shed 5 bases and J 0 bases; nucleotides not matched to a gene: 4. This CDR3 contains 14 residues. Germline CDR1 GTSNPN, CDR2 SVGIG (reference sequence).

This clone was seen once. The genes are TRBV11-3 and TRBJ1-2; unclear D gene. The V gene lost 6 bases and the J gene lost 1 base, with 21 bases spanning the gap. The CDR3 covers 17 residues. Germline values: CDR1 SGHNT, CDR2 YENEEA. The CDR3 reads CASSPPGTPFFNYGYTF. CDR3 nucleotides: TGTGCCAGCAGTCCTCCAGGCACTCCCTTCTTTAACTATGGCTACACCTTC.

The V call is TRBV5-1, the J call TRBJ2-3; D gene uncertain. Trimming left V 0 bases short and J 6 bases short, with 5 bases between. Germline V gene sequence: CDR1 SGHRS, CDR2 YFSETQ. The CDR3 length is 12 residues. The CDR3 sequence is CASSLVQDTQYF. Here the CDR3 DNA reads TGCGCCAGCAGCTTGGTACAGGATACGCAGTATTTT.

This clone was recorded only once. The chain employs TRBV6-6 and TRBJ1-5; D is unresolved. Trimming removed 2 bases from V and 5 bases from J, with 7 bases in between. CDR3 length: 13 residues. From germline, CDR1 is MNHNY and CDR2 SVGAGI (reference sequence). The CDR3 nucleotides are TGTGCCAGCAGTTACGAAGGAGATCAGCCCCAGCATTTT. It yields the protein CASSYEGDQPQHF.

The chain carries TRBV29-1 and TRBJ2-2; 7 bases are a match to TRBD1. Germline CDR1 reads SQVTM; CDR2 reads ANQGSEA. The CDR3 is made up of 16 amino acids. The junction had 9 bases not matched to a gene; V was cut back by 4 bases and J by 1 base. CDR3 bases: TGCAGCGTTGGGGACCGACAGGGCCTGAACACCGGGGAGCTGTTTTTT. It codes for CSVGDRQGLNTGELFF.

V usage is TRBV5-4 and J usage is TRBJ2-7, with D maybe TRBD2 (6 bases). The CDR3 covers 16 residues. V was pared by 1 base and J by 5 bases, with 19 bases between. Per germline, CDR1 SGHNT and CDR2 YYREEE (reference sequence). The CDR3 DNA reads as TGTGCCAGCAGCTTGCAGTCCGGCGGGGCGAGGCACGAGCAGTACTTC. Translation: CASSLQSGGARHEQYF.

This chain connects TRBV5-4 to TRBJ1-1, with a possible D match to TRBD1 (5 bases). The CDR3 consists of 14 residues. Germline V gene lookup returns CDR1 SGHNT and CDR2 YYREEE (reference sequence). V lost 3 bases and J 4 bases, leaving 13 bases between the germline ends. The CDR3 loop reads CASSWTGQGTEAFF. In nucleotides, the CDR3 is TGTGCCAGCAGCTGGACGGGCCAGGGCACTGAAGCTTTCTTT.

V gene TRBV10-3 combines with J gene TRBJ2-5, with 10 nucleotides matching TRBD2. Germline CDR1 and CDR2: ENHRY and SYGVKD. The ends lost 3 bases at V and 3 bases at J; junction bases unmatched: 1. CDR3 length: 14 residues. CDR3 protein: CAISEAGGKETQYF. CDR3 nucleotide sequence: TGTGCCATCAGTGAAGCGGGGGGGAAAGAGACCCAGTACTTC.

The V gene is TRBV7-9, the J gene TRBJ1-1; D possibly corresponds to TRBD1 (6 bases). The ends were cut back, 5 bases at V and 5 bases at J, with 21 bases in the middle. The CDR3 consists of 16 residues. The germline V gene has CDR1 SEHNR and CDR2 FQNEAQ (reference sequence). The DNA for the CDR3 is TGTGCCAGCAGCCCGAGGCTCGGGGGGCGTTGGACTGAAGCTTTCTTT. It specifies CASSPRLGGRWTEAFF.

This clone is hyperexpanded within its sample. CDR3 region: CASRMGTADYGYTF. As DNA, the CDR3 is TGTGCCAGCAGGATGGGGACAGCGGACTATGGCTACACCTTC. J is TRBJ1-2 and V is TRBV2; the match to TRBD1 covers 7 bases. With 6 bases clipped from V and 3 bases from J, the junction kept 7 bases outside the gene matches. Germline V gene lookup returns CDR1 SNHLY and CDR2 FYNNEI. There are 14 residues in the CDR3.